Following are 19 T cell receptor beta chains from one sample sequenced in a study of patients and donors after allogeneic stem cell transplantation. TCRdb redid the calling of the RT-PCR reads with MiXCR, one entry per CDR3 protein. This sample yields over 130,000 distinct CDR3 sequences, of which about two fifths are seen a single time; about 50% belongs to the top ten. Sequencing was carried out using blood, either unsorted or a sorted T cell fraction (not recorded which). Receptors were obtained from a human donor who was either an allogeneic HSCT recipient or a stem cell or donor lymphocyte infusion donor (not recorded which). It is not recorded whose cells these are; they may come from a transplant donor.

This chain links TRBV5-5 with TRBJ1-2, with 7 nucleotides matching TRBD1. The CDR3 sequence is 15 residues long. Trimming at V came to 3 bases and at J to 4 bases, leaving 9 bases not matched to a gene. Per the germline V gene, CDR1 is SGHKS and CDR2 is YYEKEE (reference sequence). The CDR3 DNA reads as TGTGCCAGCAGCTGGGACTCCGGGACAGCCTATGGCTACACCTTC. Translation gives CASSWDSGTAYGYTF.

CDR3: CATSDFPGSGAYNEQFF. CDR3 coding DNA: TGTGCCACCAGTGATTTCCCGGGTAGCGGGGCTTACAATGAGCAGTTCTTC. The genes are TRBV24-1 and TRBJ2-1; 8 bases are a match to TRBD2. The CDR3 sequence is 17 residues long. Germline V gene sequence: CDR1 KGHDR, CDR2 SFDVKD. J was trimmed by 4 bases and V by 1 base; bases with no gene match: 8.

V and J are TRBV6-6 and TRBJ1-3; TRBD1 matches 7 bases. Trimming took 6 bases from V and 3 from J; bases not matched to a gene: 8. The germline CDR1 and CDR2 sequences are MNHNY and SVGAGI (reference sequence). The CDR3 covers 15 residues. The CDR3 sequence: CASSTTGTGGNTIYF. The CDR3 DNA reads TGTGCCAGCAGCACGACAGGGACGGGTGGAAACACCATATATTTT.

The V call is TRBV7-9, the J call TRBJ1-2, with a possible D match to TRBD1 (5 bases). V shed 10 bases and J shed 8 bases, with 23 bases lying between them. Germline values: CDR1 SEHNR, CDR2 FQNEAQ (reference sequence). CDR3 length equals 14 residues. The CDR3 here is CAIFPFQGPLGYTF. DNA for the CDR3: TGTGCCATCTTTCCCTTCCAGGGTCCCCTCGGCTACACCTTC.

V usage is TRBV5-5 and J usage is TRBJ2-2, with 9 positions matching TRBD1. The germline gives CDR1 SGHKS, CDR2 YYEKEE (reference sequence). V shed 4 bases, J shed 5 bases, and the junction held 6 bases outside the gene matches. This CDR3 is 15 amino acids long. CDR3 loop: CASSHLGTGTGELFF. In DNA, the CDR3 is TGTGCCAGCAGCCACCTTGGGACAGGGACCGGGGAGCTGTTTTTT.

The chain recombines TRBV15 with TRBJ1-1; D remains unclear. V gave up 6 bases and J gave up 3 bases, with 8 bases separating them. Germline V gene sequence: CDR1 LNHNV, CDR2 YYDKDF (reference sequence). The CDR3 runs 12 residues. The chain's CDR3 is CATRDPYTEAFF. Here the CDR3 DNA reads TGTGCCACCAGAGACCCCTACACTGAAGCTTTCTTT. Based on the CDR3 plus reference TRBV15 and TRBJ1-1, the full variable domain is DAMVIQNPRYQVTQFGKPVTLSCSQTLNHNVMYWYQQKSSQAPKLLFHYYDKDFNNEADTPDNFQSRRPNTSFCFLDIRSPGLGDTAMYLCATRDPYTEAFFGQGTRLTVV.

This sequence joins TRBV10-3 and TRBJ1-2; a weak D match, TRBD1 (5 bases). V was shortened by 8 bases and J by 4 bases, with 11 bases between the two germline ends. CDR3 size: 12 residues. Germline assignment: CDR1 ENHRY and CDR2 SYGVKD. This CDR3 reads CAIARDSYGYTF. The CDR3 DNA sequence: TGTGCCATCGCAAGAGACAGCTATGGCTACACCTTC.

The CDR3 DNA reads TGCAGTGCTACCACCTTCACTAGCGGGAGAGGTAAAGATACGCAGTATTTT. This sequence encodes CSATTFTSGRGKDTQYF. This rearrangement joins TRBV20-1 to TRBJ2-3; TRBD2 aligns across 11 bases. The CDR3 spans 17 residues. Trimming cost V 4 bases and J 5 bases; bases outside gene matches: 14. Germline V gene sequence: CDR1 DFQATT, CDR2 SNEGSKA (reference sequence).

V usage is TRBV6-2 or TRBV6-3 and J usage is TRBJ1-3; D is uncertain. Per germline, CDR1 MNHEY and CDR2 SVGEGT. The CDR3 loop spans 15 amino acids. V was shortened by 0 bases and J by 0 bases, with 6 bases between the two germline ends. CDR3 in DNA: TGTGCCAGCAGTTACTCGGAAGGCTCTGGAAACACCATATATTTT. Translated, it gives CASSYSEGSGNTIYF.

A word on this clonotype: The junction shows a germline mismatch at one end, possibly a read error. V is TRBV7-7 and J is TRBJ2-2; maybe TRBD1 (5 bases). This CDR3 is 15 amino acids long. Germline lookup yields CDR1 SSHAT and CDR2 FNYEAQ (reference sequence). The CDR3 reads CASSPRVSDTGELFF. The CDR3 DNA is TGTGCTAGCAGCCCCAGGGTGTCGGACACCGGGGAGCTGTTTTTT.

This chain uses TRBV24-1 with TRBJ2-1, with 9 bases fitting TRBD2. CDR1 and CDR2 (germline): KGHDR, SFDVKD. The CDR3 totals 16 residues. Germline trimming cut 4 bases from V and 3 bases from J; bases unmatched to any gene: 6. The CDR3 DNA reads TGTGCCACCAGTGAAAGAGGACTAGCGATCTACAATGAGCAGTTCTTC. Its translation: CATSERGLAIYNEQFF.

This clonotype was found a few times. The chain is built from TRBV2 and TRBJ2-7; tentatively, D is TRBD2 (5 bases). Trimming took off 4 bases at V and 9 bases at J, with 13 bases between the two ends. CDR1 is SNHLY, CDR2 FYNNEI, per germline. The CDR3 length is 12 residues. CDR3 amino acids: CASSGGRTRQYV. The CDR3 bases are TGTGCCAGCAGTGGAGGCAGAACTAGGCAGTACGTC.

The chain employs TRBV7-9 and TRBJ2-7; D unclear. The CDR3 totals 14 residues. CDR1 is SEHNR, CDR2 FQNEAQ, per germline (reference sequence). V was cut by 5 bases and J by 0 bases, with 11 bases left in between. The CDR3 DNA reads as TGTGCCAGCAGCCTGGACCCTAGCTCCTACGAGCAGTACGTC. Translating it yields CASSLDPSSYEQYV.

The chain couples TRBV12-3 or TRBV12-4 to TRBJ1-1, with 8 bases fitting TRBD1. The trim removed 3 bases at V and 5 bases at J, leaving 8 bases unmatched. This CDR3 region has 15 residues. In DNA form, the CDR3 reads TGTGCCAGCAGTTTGACCATTACAGGGGGGACTGAAGCTTTCTTT. Amino acids: CASSLTITGGTEAFF.

The CDR3 spells CASSQVLAGGPQETQYF. CDR3 bases: TGTGCCAGCAGCCAAGTGCTAGCGGGGGGGCCACAAGAGACCCAGTACTTC. V gene TRBV14 combines with J gene TRBJ2-5, with 12 nucleotides matching TRBD2. This CDR3 has 17 amino acids. CDR1 and CDR2 from the germline V gene are SGHDN and FVKESK. The V segment lost 1 base and the J segment 2 bases; nucleotides outside the gene matches: 5.

This clonotype was seen a handful of times. This chain joins TRBV7-9 and TRBJ2-1, with 10 bases identical to TRBD2. Germline values: CDR1 SEHNR, CDR2 FQNEAQ (reference sequence). This CDR3 has 15 residues. V lost 5 bases, J lost 6 bases, and 7 bases stayed unmatched. The CDR3 coding sequence is TGTGCCAGCAGCCCACTAGCGGGGTTAAGCAATGAGCAGTTCTTC. Protein product: CASSPLAGLSNEQFF.

This clonotype was counted a few times. The gene calls are TRBV12-3 or TRBV12-4 and TRBJ1-4, with D unresolved. The CDR3 covers 15 residues. With 2 bases removed from V and 7 bases from J, the gap between germline ends came to 14 bases. CDR3 bases: TGTGCCAGCAGTTTACAGGAGGGCGAATCTGAAAAACTGTTTTTT. Its translation is CASSLQEGESEKLFF.

The chain carries TRBV5-1 and TRBJ2-1; no clear D gene. The CDR3 runs to 15 residues. Germline loops: CDR1 SGHRS, CDR2 YFSETQ. Between the trimmed V and J ends, which lost 0 bases and 6 bases, there was a span of 13 bases. The CDR3: CASSLVAGSINEQFF. CDR3 nucleotides: TGCGCCAGCAGCTTGGTGGCAGGCTCCATCAATGAGCAGTTCTTC.

This clonotype was counted a few times. In DNA form, the CDR3 reads TGTGCCAGCAGTCCGCTGCTAGGGCCGGGCAATCAGCCCCAGCATTTT. Its translation: CASSPLLGPGNQPQHF. The V and J genes are TRBV27 and TRBJ1-5; D unresolved. Germline loops: CDR1 MNHEY, CDR2 SMNVEV (reference sequence). The ends were cut back, 5 bases at V and 2 bases at J, with 16 bases in the middle. CDR3 length: 16 amino acids.